The TCR beta chain described here comes from a study of blood T cell repertoires in COVID-19. About the research overall: The United States, Italy and Spain were the sources of the acute and convalescent COVID-19 samples. Sources were T cells, B-cell-depleted T cells, or PBMCs; the material itself was cDNA or gDNA.

How the authors handled the data: Amplification of reference gene primers provided the estimated nucleated cell counts. The data were produced by immunoSEQ multiplex PCR, yet TCRdb's version contains in-frame clones alone and is incomplete. That table is the source of V, J and clone size, and D and trimming were worked out from the DNA. The repertoire holds more than 150,000 clones, with 90% as singletons. This clonotype was sampled from a man aged 50-60 years with acute or convalescent COVID-19. The sample taken for sequencing was peripheral blood.

The CDR3 loop is CASSRQGRTEAFF. The CDR3 nucleotides are TGTGCCAGCAGCCGACAGGGAAGGACTGAAGCTTTCTTT. The chain joins TRBV7-3 to TRBJ1-1; 7 nucleotides line up with TRBD1. V gave up 5 bases and J gave up 5 bases; unmatched junction bases: 5. The CDR3 covers 13 residues. Germline-derived CDR1 and CDR2 are SGHTA and FQGTGA.